This TCR beta chain was found in a study of cytomegalovirus exposure and HLA in healthy donors. This clone was counted a single time. There are 15 residues in the CDR3. The V gene lost 8 bases and the J gene lost 2 bases, with 18 bases spanning the gap. Germline lookup yields CDR1 LNHDA and CDR2 SQIVND (reference sequence). The primer mix had 60 Vbeta and 13 Jbeta primers. TCRdb's copy holds only in-frame clones and misses some; the assay was immunoSEQ multiplex PCR. Of approximately 90,000 clones in the sample, approximately 80% are singletons; the top ten hold about 3.8%. This TCR was recovered from a man under 40 in good health and CMV-seronegative. The genes are TRBV19 and TRBJ1-1; a possible D gene is TRBD1 (5 bases). The source material was PBMCs. The CDR3 coding sequence is TGTGCCAGTGCCCCAGGGTCGACCTTCAACACTGAAGCTTTCTTT. It yields the protein CASAPGSTFNTEAFF. The variable domain in full, with the rest retrieved from reference TRBV19 and TRBJ1-1, is DGGITQSPKYLFRKEGQNVTLSCEQNLNHDAMYWYRQDPGQGLRLIYYSQIVNDFQKGDIAEGYSVSREKKESFPLTVTSAQKNPTAFYLCASAPGSTFNTEAFFGQGTRLTVV.